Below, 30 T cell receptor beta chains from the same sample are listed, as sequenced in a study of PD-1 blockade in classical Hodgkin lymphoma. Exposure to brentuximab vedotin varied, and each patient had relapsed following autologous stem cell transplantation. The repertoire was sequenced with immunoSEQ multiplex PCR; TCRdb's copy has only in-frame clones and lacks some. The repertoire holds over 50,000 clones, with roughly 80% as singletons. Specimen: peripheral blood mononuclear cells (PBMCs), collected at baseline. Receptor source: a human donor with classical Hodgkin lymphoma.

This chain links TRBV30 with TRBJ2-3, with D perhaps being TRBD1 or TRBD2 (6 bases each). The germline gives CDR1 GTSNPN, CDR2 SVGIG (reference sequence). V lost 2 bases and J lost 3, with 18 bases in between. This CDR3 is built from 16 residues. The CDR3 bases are TGTGCCTGGAGTCCCTACAGGGAAGGGAGGACAGATACGCAGTATTTT. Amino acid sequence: CAWSPYREGRTDTQYF. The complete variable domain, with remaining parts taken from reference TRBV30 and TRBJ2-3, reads SQTIHQWPATLVQPVGSPLSLECTVEGTSNPNLYWYRQAAGRGLQLLFYSVGIGQISSEVPQNLSASRPQDRQFILSSKKLLLSDSGFYLCAWSPYREGRTDTQYFGPGTRLTVL.

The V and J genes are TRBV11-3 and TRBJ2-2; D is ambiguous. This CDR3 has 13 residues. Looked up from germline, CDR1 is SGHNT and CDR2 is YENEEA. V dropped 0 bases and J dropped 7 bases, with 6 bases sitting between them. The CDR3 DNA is TGTGCCAGCAGCTTAGAGGAGCACGGGGAGCTGTTTTTT. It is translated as CASSLEEHGELFF.

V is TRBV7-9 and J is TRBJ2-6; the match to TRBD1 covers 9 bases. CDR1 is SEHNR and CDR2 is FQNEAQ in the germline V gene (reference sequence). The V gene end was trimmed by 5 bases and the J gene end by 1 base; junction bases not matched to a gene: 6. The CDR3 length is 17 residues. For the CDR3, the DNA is TGTGCCAGCAGCCCCGGGACAGGGACGTCTGGGGCCAACGTCCTGACTTTC. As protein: CASSPGTGTSGANVLTF.

For the CDR3, the DNA is TGTGCCTGGAGGTCTAAACTCCGGGACAGGGTGTCGACTAACTATGGCTACACCTTC. It specifies CAWRSKLRDRVSTNYGYTF. The chain couples TRBV30 to TRBJ1-2; 9 nucleotides agree with TRBD1. V dropped 3 bases and J dropped 0; count of bases not matched to a gene: 17. This CDR3 is built from 19 residues. From germline, CDR1 is GTSNPN and CDR2 SVGIG (reference sequence).

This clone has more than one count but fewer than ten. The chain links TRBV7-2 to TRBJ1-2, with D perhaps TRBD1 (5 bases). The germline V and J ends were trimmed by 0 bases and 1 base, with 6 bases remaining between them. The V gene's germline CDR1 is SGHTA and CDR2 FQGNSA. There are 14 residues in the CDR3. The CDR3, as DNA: TGTGCCAGCAGCTTAGCCCAGGGTAACTATGGCTACACCTTC. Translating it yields CASSLAQGNYGYTF.

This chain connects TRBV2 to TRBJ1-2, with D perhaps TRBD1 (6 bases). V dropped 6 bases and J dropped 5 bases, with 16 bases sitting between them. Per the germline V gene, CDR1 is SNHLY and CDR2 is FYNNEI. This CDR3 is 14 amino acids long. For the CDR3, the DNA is TGTGCCAGCAGAGCCGATGGGGGCGAGTATGGCTACACCTTC. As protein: CASRADGGEYGYTF.

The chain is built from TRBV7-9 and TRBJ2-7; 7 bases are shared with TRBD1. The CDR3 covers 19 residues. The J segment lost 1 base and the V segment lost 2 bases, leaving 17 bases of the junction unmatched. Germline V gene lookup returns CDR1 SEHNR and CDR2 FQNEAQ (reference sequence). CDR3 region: CASSLPTGISSLSSYEQYF. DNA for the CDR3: TGTGCCAGCAGCTTACCGACAGGGATTAGTAGCCTCTCTTCCTACGAGCAGTACTTC.

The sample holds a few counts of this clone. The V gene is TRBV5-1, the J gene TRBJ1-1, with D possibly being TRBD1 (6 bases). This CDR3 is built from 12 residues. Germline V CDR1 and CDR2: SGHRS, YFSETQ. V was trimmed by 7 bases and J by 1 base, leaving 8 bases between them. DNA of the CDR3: TGCGCCAGCTCACAGGGGAACACTGAAGCTTTCTTT. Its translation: CASSQGNTEAFF.

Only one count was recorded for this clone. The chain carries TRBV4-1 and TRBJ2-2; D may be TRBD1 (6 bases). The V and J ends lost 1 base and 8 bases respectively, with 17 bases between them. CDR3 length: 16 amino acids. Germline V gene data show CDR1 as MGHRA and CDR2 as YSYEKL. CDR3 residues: CASSQGYRDGAGELFF. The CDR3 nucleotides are TGCGCCAGCAGCCAAGGATACAGGGATGGGGCGGGGGAGCTGTTTTTT.

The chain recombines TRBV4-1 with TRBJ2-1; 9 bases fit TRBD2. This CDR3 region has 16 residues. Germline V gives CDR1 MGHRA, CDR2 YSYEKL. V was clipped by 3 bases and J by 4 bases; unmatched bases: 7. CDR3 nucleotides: TGCGCCAGCAGCCACCTTGCGGGAGGGGGTTACAATGAGCAGTTCTTC. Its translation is CASSHLAGGGYNEQFF.

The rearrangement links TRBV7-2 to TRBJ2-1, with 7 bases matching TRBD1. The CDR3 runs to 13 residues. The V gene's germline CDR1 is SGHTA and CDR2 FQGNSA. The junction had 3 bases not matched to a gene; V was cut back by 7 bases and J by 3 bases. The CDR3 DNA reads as TGTGCCAGCAATTCAGGGGGCTACAATGAGCAGTTCTTC. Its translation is CASNSGGYNEQFF.

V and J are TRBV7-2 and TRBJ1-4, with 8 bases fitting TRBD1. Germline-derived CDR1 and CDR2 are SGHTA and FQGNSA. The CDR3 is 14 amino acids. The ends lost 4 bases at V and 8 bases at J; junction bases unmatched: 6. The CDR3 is CASSSGQGGEKLFF. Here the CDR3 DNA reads TGTGCCAGCAGCTCAGGACAGGGAGGGGAAAAACTGTTTTTT.

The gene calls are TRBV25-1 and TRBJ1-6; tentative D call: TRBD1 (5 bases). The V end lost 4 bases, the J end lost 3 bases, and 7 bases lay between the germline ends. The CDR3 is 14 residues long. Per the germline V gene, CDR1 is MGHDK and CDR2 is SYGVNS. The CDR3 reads CASSARDYNSPLHF. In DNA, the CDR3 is TGTGCCAGCAGTGCCAGGGACTATAATTCACCCCTCCACTTT.

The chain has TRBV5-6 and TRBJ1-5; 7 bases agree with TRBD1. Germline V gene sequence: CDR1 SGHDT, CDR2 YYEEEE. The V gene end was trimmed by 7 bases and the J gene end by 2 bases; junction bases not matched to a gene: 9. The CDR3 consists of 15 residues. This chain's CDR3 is CASQRGRRGNQPQHF. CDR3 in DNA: TGTGCCAGCCAAAGGGGGCGGCGGGGCAATCAGCCCCAGCATTTT.

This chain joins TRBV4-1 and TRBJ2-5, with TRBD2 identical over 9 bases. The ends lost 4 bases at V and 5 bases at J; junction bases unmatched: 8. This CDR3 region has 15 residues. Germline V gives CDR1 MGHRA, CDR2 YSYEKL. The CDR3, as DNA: TGCGCCAGCAGCCTCGGACTAGCGTTAAGGGAGACCCAGTACTTC. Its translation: CASSLGLALRETQYF.

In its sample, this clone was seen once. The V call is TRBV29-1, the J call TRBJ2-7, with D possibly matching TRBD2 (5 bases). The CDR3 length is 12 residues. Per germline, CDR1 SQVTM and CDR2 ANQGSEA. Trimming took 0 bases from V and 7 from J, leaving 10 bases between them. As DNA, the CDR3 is TGCAGCGTTGAAGATCTCGAGCGGGAGCAGTACTTC. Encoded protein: CSVEDLEREQYF.

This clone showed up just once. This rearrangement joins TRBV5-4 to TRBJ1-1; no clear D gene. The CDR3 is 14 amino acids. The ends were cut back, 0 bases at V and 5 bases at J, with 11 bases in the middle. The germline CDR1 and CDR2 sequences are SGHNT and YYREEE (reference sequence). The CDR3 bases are TGTGCCAGCAGCTTGGGGGCCTGGGGAACTGAAGCTTTCTTT. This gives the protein CASSLGAWGTEAFF.

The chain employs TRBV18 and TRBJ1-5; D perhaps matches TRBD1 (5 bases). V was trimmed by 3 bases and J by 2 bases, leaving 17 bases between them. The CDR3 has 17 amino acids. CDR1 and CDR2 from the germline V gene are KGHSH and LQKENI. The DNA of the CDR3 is TGTGCCAGCTCACCGAACGGAGGGCAGGGAGGCAATCAGCCCCAGCATTTT. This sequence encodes CASSPNGGQGGNQPQHF.

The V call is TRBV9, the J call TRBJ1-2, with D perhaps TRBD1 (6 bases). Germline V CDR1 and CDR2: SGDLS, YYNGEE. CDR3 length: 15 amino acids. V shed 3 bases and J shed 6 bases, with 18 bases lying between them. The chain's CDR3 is CASSGFRSGGHGYTF. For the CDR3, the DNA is TGTGCCAGCAGCGGTTTCCGCTCGGGGGGGCATGGCTACACCTTC. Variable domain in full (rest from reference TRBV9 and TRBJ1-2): DSGVTQTPKHLITATGQRVTLRCSPRSGDLSVYWYQQSLDQGLQFLIQYYNGEERAKGNILERFSAQQFPDLHSELNLSSLELGDSALYFCASSGFRSGGHGYTFGSGTRLTVV.

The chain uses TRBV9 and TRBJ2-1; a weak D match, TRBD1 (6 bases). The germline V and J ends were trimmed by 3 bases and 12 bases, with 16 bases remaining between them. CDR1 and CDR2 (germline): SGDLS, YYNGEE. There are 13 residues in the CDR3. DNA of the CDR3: TGTGCCAGCAGCGAGGGGGACGGAGCCGGGCAGTTCTTC. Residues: CASSEGDGAGQFF.

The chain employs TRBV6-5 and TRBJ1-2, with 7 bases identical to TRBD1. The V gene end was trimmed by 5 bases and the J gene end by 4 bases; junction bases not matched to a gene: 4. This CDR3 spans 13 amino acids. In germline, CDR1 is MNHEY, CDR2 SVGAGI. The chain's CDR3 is CASSGGTVYGYTF. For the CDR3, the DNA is TGTGCCAGCAGTGGTGGGACAGTCTATGGCTACACCTTC.

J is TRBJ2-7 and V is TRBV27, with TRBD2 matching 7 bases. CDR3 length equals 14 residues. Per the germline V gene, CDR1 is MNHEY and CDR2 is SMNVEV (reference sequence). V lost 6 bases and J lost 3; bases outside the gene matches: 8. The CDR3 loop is CASRYTSADYEQYV. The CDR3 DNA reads TGTGCCAGCAGATATACTAGCGCCGACTACGAGCAGTACGTC.

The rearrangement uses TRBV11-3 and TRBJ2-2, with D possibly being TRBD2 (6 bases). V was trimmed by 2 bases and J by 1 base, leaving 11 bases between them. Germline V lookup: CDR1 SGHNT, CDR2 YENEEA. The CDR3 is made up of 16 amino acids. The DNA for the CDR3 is TGTGCCAGCAGCTTAATGGGCGGGAAGAACACCGGGGAGCTGTTTTTT. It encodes CASSLMGGKNTGELFF. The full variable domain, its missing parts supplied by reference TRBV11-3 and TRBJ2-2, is EAGVVQSPRYKIIEKKQPVAFWCNPISGHNTLYWYLQNLGQGPELLIRYENEEAVDDSQLPKDRFSAERLKGVDSTLKIQPAELGDSAVYLCASSLMGGKNTGELFFGEGSRLTVL.

The CDR3 DNA reads as TGTGCCAGCAGTTCCTACTTGAAGAGAACAGATACGCAGTATTTT. The encoded protein is CASSSYLKRTDTQYF. The chain links TRBV6-5 to TRBJ2-3, with D hard to call. CDR1 is MNHEY and CDR2 is SVGAGI in the germline V gene. V was trimmed by 4 bases and J by 3 bases, leaving 14 bases between them. This CDR3 contains 15 residues.

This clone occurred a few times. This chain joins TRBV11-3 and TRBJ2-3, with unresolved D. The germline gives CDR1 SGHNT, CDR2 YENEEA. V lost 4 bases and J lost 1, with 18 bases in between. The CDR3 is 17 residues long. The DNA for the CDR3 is TGTGCCAGCAGCTATGGGTCCTACTCGACTGGCACAGATACGCAGTATTTT. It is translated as CASSYGSYSTGTDTQYF.

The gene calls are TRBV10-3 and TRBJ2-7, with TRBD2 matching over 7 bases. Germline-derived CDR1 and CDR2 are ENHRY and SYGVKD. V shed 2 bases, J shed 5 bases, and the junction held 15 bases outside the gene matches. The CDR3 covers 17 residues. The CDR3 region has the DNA TGTGCCATCAGTGAGAGGCCCTGGGGCGGGAGCGGAAACGAGCAGTACTTC. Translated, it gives CAISERPWGGSGNEQYF.

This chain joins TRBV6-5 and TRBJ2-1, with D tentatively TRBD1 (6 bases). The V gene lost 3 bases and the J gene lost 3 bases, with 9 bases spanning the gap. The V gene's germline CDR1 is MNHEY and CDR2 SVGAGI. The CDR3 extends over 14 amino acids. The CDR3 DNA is TGTGCCAGCAGTTATGGGGGCGACTACAATGAGCAGTTCTTC. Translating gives CASSYGGDYNEQFF.

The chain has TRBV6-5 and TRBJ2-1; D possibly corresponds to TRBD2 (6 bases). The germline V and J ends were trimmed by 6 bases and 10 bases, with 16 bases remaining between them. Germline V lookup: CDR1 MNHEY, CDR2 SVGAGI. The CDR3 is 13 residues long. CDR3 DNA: TGTGCCAGCAGGATACTTGCGGGGAGGGAGCAGTTCTTC. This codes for CASRILAGREQFF.

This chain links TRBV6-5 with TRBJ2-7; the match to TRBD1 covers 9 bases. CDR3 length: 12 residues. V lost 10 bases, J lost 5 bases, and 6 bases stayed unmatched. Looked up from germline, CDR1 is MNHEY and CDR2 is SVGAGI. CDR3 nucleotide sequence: TGTGCCACCCGGACAGGGGTCCACGAGCAGTACTTC. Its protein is CATRTGVHEQYF.

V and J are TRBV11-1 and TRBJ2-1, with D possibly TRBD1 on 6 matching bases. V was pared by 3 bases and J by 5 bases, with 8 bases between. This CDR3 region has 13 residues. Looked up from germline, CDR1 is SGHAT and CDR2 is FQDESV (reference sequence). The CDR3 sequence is CASSLNRDNEQFF. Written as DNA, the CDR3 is TGTGCCAGCAGCTTGAACAGGGACAATGAGCAGTTCTTC.